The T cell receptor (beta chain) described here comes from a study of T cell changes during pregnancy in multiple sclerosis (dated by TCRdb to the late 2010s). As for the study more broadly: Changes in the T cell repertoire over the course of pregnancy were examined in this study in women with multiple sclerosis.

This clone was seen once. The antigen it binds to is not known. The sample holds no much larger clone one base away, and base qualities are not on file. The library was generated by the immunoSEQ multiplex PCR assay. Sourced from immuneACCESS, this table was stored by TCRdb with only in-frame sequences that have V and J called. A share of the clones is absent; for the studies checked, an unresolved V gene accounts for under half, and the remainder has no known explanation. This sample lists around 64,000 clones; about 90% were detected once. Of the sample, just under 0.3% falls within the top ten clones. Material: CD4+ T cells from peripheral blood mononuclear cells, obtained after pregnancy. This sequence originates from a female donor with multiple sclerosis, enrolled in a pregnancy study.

CDR3 reads: CATKGGLAGGRAPPYEQYF. The DNA sequence is as follows: TGCGCCACCAAGGGGGGACTAGCGGGAGGGCGAGCCCCCCCCTACGAGCAGTACTTC. The chain uses TRBV10-2 and TRBJ2-7; 16 central bases correspond to TRBD2. Reading the germline V gene gives CDR1 WSHSY and CDR2 SAAADI. The cysteine opens and the phenylalanine closes a CDR3 of 19 amino acids. Here the CDR3 DNA is all that survives: 57 bases in frame from base 1. V is pruned by 10 bases and J by 2 bases, leaving 17 bases of the junction without a gene match.